These 5 T cell receptor beta chains share one sample of origin, sequenced in a study of blood T cell repertoires in COVID-19. TCRdb's table, derived via immunoSEQ multiplex PCR, lists solely in-frame clones and lacks some. The table records about 83,000 clones, 65% to 85% of them present only once. Input material: peripheral blood. These receptors were collected from a woman of 80 years or more with acute or convalescent COVID-19.

The V and J genes are TRBV9 and TRBJ2-2; 8 bases agree with TRBD2. Germline CDR1 reads SGDLS; CDR2 reads YYNGEE. This CDR3 is 16 amino acids long. Trimming at V came to 4 bases and at J to 4 bases, leaving 9 bases not matched to a gene. The CDR3 here is CASSPSERGSTGELFF. DNA for the CDR3: TGTGCCAGCAGCCCGAGCGAGCGGGGGTCCACCGGGGAGCTGTTTTTT.

V usage is TRBV27 and J usage is TRBJ1-5, with 9 bases identical to TRBD1. Per the germline V gene, CDR1 is MNHEY and CDR2 is SMNVEV (reference sequence). J lost 1 base, V lost 6 bases, and 4 bases had no gene match. The CDR3 extends over 15 amino acids. In DNA, the CDR3 is TGTGCCAGCAGGCACAGGGGGCTCAGCAATCAGCCCCAGCATTTT. Amino acids: CASRHRGLSNQPQHF.

In this sample, this clone turned up a few times. The gene calls are TRBV19 and TRBJ2-5; tentative D call: TRBD1 (6 bases). Germline values: CDR1 LNHDA, CDR2 SQIVND (reference sequence). There are 14 residues in the CDR3. V lost 10 bases and J 4 bases, leaving 19 bases between the germline ends. The CDR3 is CATRLSGRGETQYF. CDR3 in DNA: TGTGCCACCCGACTTTCCGGCAGGGGAGAGACCCAGTACTTC.

The genes are TRBV3-1 (or the pseudogene TRBV3-2) and TRBJ1-4, with 8 nucleotides matching TRBD1. The germline CDR1 and CDR2 sequences are LGHDT and YNNKEL (reference sequence). The CDR3 sequence is 14 residues long. Germline trimming cut 8 bases from V and 7 bases from J; bases unmatched to any gene: 9. CDR3 sequence (DNA): TGTGCCAGCGGATACAGGGGGACGCGTGAAAAACTGTTTTTT. It is translated as CASGYRGTREKLFF.

The chain recombines TRBV7-6 with TRBJ1-4, with 7 positions matching TRBD1. V gave up 5 bases and J gave up 7 bases; unmatched junction bases: 19. Germline CDR1 and CDR2: SGHVS and FNYEAQ. The CDR3 extends over 18 amino acids. CDR3 sequence reads: CASSDVIFRPGGVEKLFF. DNA of the CDR3: TGTGCCAGCAGCGACGTTATATTCCGGCCAGGGGGAGTTGAAAAACTGTTTTTT. The full variable domain, rest sourced from reference TRBV7-6 and TRBJ1-4, is GAGVSQSPRYKVTKRGQDVALRCDPISGHVSLYWYRQALGQGPEFLTYFNYEAQQDKSGLPNDRFSAERPEGSISTLTIQRTEQRDSAMYRCASSDVIFRPGGVEKLFFGSGTQLSVL.